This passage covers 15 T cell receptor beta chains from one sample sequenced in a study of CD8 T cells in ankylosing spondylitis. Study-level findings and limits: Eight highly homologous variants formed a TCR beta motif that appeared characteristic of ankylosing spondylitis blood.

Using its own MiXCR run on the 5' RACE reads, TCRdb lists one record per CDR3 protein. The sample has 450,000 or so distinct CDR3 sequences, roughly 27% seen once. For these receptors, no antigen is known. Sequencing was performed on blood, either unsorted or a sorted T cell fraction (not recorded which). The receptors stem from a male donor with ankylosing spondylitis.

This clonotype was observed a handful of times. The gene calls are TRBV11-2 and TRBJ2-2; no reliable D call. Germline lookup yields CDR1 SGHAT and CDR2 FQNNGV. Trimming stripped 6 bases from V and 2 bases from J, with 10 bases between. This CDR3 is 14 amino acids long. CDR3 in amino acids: CASSSLANTGELFF. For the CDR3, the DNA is TGTGCCAGCAGTTCCCTTGCCAACACCGGGGAGCTGTTTTTT.

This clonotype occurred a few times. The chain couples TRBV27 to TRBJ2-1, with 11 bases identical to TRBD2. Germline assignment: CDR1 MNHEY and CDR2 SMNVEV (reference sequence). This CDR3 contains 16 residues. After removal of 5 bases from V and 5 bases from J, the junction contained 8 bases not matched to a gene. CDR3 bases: TGTGCCAGCAGTCGGTCCCTAGCGGGAGGTAACAATGAGCAGTTCTTC. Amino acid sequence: CASSRSLAGGNNEQFF.

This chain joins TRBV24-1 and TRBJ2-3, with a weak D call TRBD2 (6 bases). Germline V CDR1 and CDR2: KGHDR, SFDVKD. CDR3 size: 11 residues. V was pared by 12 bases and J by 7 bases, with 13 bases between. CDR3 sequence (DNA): TGTGCCGTCGGGAGTATGAATACGCAGTATTTT. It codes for CAVGSMNTQYF.

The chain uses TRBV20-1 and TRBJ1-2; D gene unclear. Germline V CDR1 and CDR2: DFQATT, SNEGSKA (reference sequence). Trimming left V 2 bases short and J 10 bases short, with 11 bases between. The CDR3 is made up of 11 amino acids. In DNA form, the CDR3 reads TGCAGTGCTAGATCATCGGAGACCTACACCTTC. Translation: CSARSSETYTF.

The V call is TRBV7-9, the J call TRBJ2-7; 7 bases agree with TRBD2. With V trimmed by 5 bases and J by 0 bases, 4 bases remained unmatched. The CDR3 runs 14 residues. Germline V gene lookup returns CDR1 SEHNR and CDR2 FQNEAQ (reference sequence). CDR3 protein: CASSTSGTSYEQYF. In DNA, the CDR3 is TGTGCCAGCAGCACCAGCGGGACCTCCTACGAGCAGTACTTC.

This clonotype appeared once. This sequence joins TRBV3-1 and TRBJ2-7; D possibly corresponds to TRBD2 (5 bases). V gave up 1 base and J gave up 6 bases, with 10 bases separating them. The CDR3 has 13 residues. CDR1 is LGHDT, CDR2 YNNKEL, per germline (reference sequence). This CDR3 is CASSQVSGSEQYV. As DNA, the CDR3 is TGTGCCAGCAGCCAAGTTAGTGGGAGCGAGCAGTACGTC.

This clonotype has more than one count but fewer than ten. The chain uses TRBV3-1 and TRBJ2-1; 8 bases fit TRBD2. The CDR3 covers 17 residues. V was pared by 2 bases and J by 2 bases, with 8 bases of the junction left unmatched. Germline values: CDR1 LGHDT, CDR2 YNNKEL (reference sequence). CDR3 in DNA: TGTGCCAGCAGCCAATGGGGAGCGGGAGAAGCCTACAATGAGCAGTTCTTC. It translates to CASSQWGAGEAYNEQFF.

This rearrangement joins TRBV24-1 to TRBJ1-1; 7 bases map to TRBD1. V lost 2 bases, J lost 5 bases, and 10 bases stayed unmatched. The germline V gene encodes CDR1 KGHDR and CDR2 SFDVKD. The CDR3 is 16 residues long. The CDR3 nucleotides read TGTGCCACCAGTGATTCGAGACAGGGAGTGGGGACTGAAGCTTTCTTT. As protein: CATSDSRQGVGTEAFF.

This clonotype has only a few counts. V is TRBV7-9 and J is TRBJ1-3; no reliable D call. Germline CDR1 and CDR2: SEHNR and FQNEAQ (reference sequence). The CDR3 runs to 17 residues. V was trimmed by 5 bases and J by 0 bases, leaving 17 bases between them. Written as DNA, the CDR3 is TGTGCCAGCAGCCCGCTCTTTAGCTACGGCTCTGGAAACACCATATATTTT. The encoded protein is CASSPLFSYGSGNTIYF.

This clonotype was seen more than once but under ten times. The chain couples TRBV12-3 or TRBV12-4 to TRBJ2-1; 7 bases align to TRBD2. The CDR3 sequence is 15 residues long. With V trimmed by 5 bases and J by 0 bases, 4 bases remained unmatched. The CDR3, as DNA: TGTGCCAGCAGTCTTAGCGGGCTCTCCTACAATGAGCAGTTCTTC. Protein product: CASSLSGLSYNEQFF.

The CDR3 DNA is TGTGCCAGCAGCCTTTCGTCTGCGGGAGGGAAATACAATGAGCAGTTCTTC. Protein: CASSLSSAGGKYNEQFF. The chain couples TRBV3-1 to TRBJ2-1, with 9 nucleotides matching TRBD2. Germline values: CDR1 LGHDT, CDR2 YNNKEL (reference sequence). The CDR3 consists of 17 residues. J lost 4 bases, V lost 4 bases, and 11 bases had no gene match.

Here the CDR3 DNA reads TGCGCCAGCAGCTTGTTACCACCGGGACAGACCAGAGAAGCTTTCTTT. It yields the protein CASSLLPPGQTREAFF. The chain has TRBV5-1 and TRBJ1-1; 7 nucleotides align to TRBD1. V dropped 1 base and J dropped 8; count of bases not matched to a gene: 14. The germline V gene encodes CDR1 SGHRS and CDR2 YFSETQ. The CDR3 extends over 16 amino acids.

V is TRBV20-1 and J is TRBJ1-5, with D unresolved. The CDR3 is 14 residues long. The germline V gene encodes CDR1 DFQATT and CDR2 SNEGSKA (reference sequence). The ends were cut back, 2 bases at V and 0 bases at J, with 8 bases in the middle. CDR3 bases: TGCAGTGCTAGACGGAGCAATAGCAATCAGCCCCAGCATTTT. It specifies CSARRSNSNQPQHF.

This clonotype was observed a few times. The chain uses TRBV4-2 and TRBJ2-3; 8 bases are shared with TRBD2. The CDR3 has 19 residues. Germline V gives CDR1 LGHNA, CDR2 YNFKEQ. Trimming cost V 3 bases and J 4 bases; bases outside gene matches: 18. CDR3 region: CASSQIKNGLAGQADTQYF. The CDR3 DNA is TGTGCCAGCAGCCAGATAAAAAACGGACTAGCCGGCCAGGCAGATACGCAGTATTTT.

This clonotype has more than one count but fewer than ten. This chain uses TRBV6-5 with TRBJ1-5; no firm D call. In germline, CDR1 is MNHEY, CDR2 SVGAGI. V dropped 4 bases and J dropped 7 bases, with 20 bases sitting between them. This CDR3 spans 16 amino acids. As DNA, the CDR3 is TGTGCCAGCAGTTCCCTTCGGGCCAAGAGAAAGCAGCCCCAGCATTTT. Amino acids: CASSSLRAKRKQPQHF.